These T cell receptor beta chains were read from a single sample in a study of identical twins. TCRdb recomputed calls from the 5' RACE reads with MiXCR, one row per CDR3 protein. Of 1.5 million to 2 million distinct CDR3 sequences listed, 32% are singletons. Sequences were obtained from cord blood. All receptors come from a newborn girl in good health. The CDR3 runs from the conserved cysteine through the conserved F or W. The order of the fields is CDR3 protein, CDR3 DNA, J gene, V gene, clone size, D gene. D genes are given only for firm matches. Where a row states a size, it is once, few, many or the class of an expanded clone; other rows omit it.

cdr3_aa: CASSLDLAGGPDTQYF
cdr3_nt: TGCGCCAGCAGCTTGGACCTAGCGGGAGGGCCAGATACGCAGTATTTT
j_call: TRBJ2-3
v_call: TRBV5-1
clone_size: .
d_call: TRBD2

cdr3_aa: CASSFVAGAYEQYF
cdr3_nt: TGTGCCAGCAGTTTTGTAGCGGGGGCCTACGAGCAGTACTTC
j_call: TRBJ2-7
v_call: TRBV28
clone_size: .
d_call: TRBD2

cdr3_aa: CSARDKGPRSSYNEQFF
cdr3_nt: TGCAGTGCTAGAGATAAGGGACCCAGAAGCTCCTACAATGAGCAGTTCTTC
j_call: TRBJ2-1
v_call: TRBV20-1
clone_size: few
d_call: .

cdr3_aa: CASSQFHEQYF
cdr3_nt: TGTGCCAGCAGCCAATTCCACGAGCAGTACTTC
j_call: TRBJ2-7
v_call: TRBV3-1
clone_size: many
d_call: .

cdr3_aa: CASRQEQGSTEAFF
cdr3_nt: TGCGCCAGCAGACAAGAACAGGGTAGCACTGAAGCTTTCTTT
j_call: TRBJ1-1
v_call: TRBV5-1
clone_size: few
d_call: .

cdr3_aa: CASSAGETNSPLHF
cdr3_nt: TGTGCCAGCAGCGCAGGGGAAACCAATTCACCCCTCCACTTT
j_call: TRBJ1-6
v_call: TRBV6-1
clone_size: few
d_call: .

cdr3_aa: CASSPGGVVRNIQYF
cdr3_nt: TGTGCCAGCAGTCCCGGGGGAGTCGTACGAAACATTCAGTACTTC
j_call: TRBJ2-4
v_call: TRBV5-4
clone_size: .
d_call: .

cdr3_aa: CASSQARGLYDEQFF
cdr3_nt: TGTGCCAGCAGCCAAGCACGGGGGCTGTACGATGAGCAGTTCTTC
j_call: TRBJ2-1
v_call: TRBV14
clone_size: .
d_call: .

cdr3_aa: CASSLLEGSGSYEQFF
cdr3_nt: TGTGCCAGCAGCTTGCTGGAGGGTAGTGGCTCCTACGAGCAGTTCTTC
j_call: TRBJ2-1
v_call: TRBV5-5
clone_size: .
d_call: .

cdr3_aa: CSASPYRVGSSSTEAFF
cdr3_nt: TGCAGTGCTAGCCCCTACAGGGTGGGGTCCTCGTCCACTGAAGCTTTCTTT
j_call: TRBJ1-1
v_call: TRBV20-1
clone_size: once
d_call: .

cdr3_aa: CASRKTSTDTQYF
cdr3_nt: TGTGCCAGCCGGAAGACGAGCACAGATACGCAGTATTTT
j_call: TRBJ2-3
v_call: TRBV6-2/TRBV6-3
clone_size: many
d_call: .

cdr3_aa: CASSLGTGAIQYF
cdr3_nt: TGTGCCAGCAGCTTGGGGACAGGGGCCATTCAGTACTTC
j_call: TRBJ2-4
v_call: TRBV7-9
clone_size: few
d_call: TRBD1

cdr3_aa: CASRAAVLRGNEQFF
cdr3_nt: TGCGCCAGCAGGGCTGCGGTGCTCAGAGGCAATGAGCAGTTCTTC
j_call: TRBJ2-1
v_call: TRBV5-1
clone_size: .
d_call: .

cdr3_aa: CASSPPGVEYEQYF
cdr3_nt: TGTGCCAGCAGTCCCCCCGGTGTAGAATACGAGCAGTACTTC
j_call: TRBJ2-7
v_call: TRBV27
clone_size: .
d_call: .

cdr3_aa: CSALGRLNTEAFF
cdr3_nt: TGCAGTGCCCTGGGACGGCTAAACACTGAAGCTTTCTTT
j_call: TRBJ1-1
v_call: TRBV20-1
clone_size: few
d_call: .

cdr3_aa: CASSLAGVPYEQYF
cdr3_nt: TGTGCCAGCAGTTTAGCGGGAGTCCCCTACGAGCAGTACTTC
j_call: TRBJ2-7
v_call: TRBV7-2
clone_size: many
d_call: TRBD2

cdr3_aa: CAISESTTRKGHSEQFF
cdr3_nt: TGTGCCATCAGTGAGTCAACGACTAGGAAGGGCCACAGTGAGCAGTTCTTC
j_call: TRBJ2-1
v_call: TRBV10-3
clone_size: few
d_call: .

cdr3_aa: CASSSRLVGSYEQYF
cdr3_nt: TGTGCCAGCAGCTCACGACTAGTAGGGTCTTACGAGCAGTACTTC
j_call: TRBJ2-7
v_call: TRBV11-2
clone_size: .
d_call: .

cdr3_aa: CASSERGTGNGYTF
cdr3_nt: TGTGCCAGCAGTGAAAGGGGGACAGGGAACGGCTACACCTTC
j_call: TRBJ1-2
v_call: TRBV6-1
clone_size: .
d_call: TRBD1

cdr3_aa: CSARTMQGPSTGELFF
cdr3_nt: TGCAGTGCTAGAACGATGCAAGGGCCTTCCACCGGGGAGCTGTTTTTT
j_call: TRBJ2-2
v_call: TRBV20-1
clone_size: .
d_call: .

cdr3_aa: CASSLVGAGVHEQYF
cdr3_nt: TGTGCCAGCAGCTTAGTGGGAGCGGGAGTCCACGAGCAGTACTTC
j_call: TRBJ2-7
v_call: TRBV7-8
clone_size: .
d_call: TRBD2

cdr3_aa: CASSPRTLVRGTDTQYF
cdr3_nt: TGTGCCAGCAGTCCACGGACCCTTGTGCGGGGGACAGATACGCAGTATTTT
j_call: TRBJ2-3
v_call: TRBV12-3/TRBV12-4
clone_size: .
d_call: TRBD2

cdr3_aa: CAISGRGGLNYGYTF
cdr3_nt: TGTGCCATCAGTGGACGGGGGGGCCTTAACTATGGCTACACCTTC
j_call: TRBJ1-2
v_call: TRBV10-3
clone_size: .
d_call: .

cdr3_aa: CASTLAGYKEQYF
cdr3_nt: TGTGCCAGCACCTTAGCGGGCTACAAGGAGCAGTACTTC
j_call: TRBJ2-5
v_call: TRBV12-3/TRBV12-4
clone_size: once
d_call: TRBD2

cdr3_aa: CSASSPGRAYNYGYTF
cdr3_nt: TGCAGTGCTAGCTCCCCTGGTCGGGCATATAACTATGGCTACACCTTC
j_call: TRBJ1-2
v_call: TRBV20-1
clone_size: .
d_call: .

cdr3_aa: CASSPSRGQDTQYF
cdr3_nt: TGTGCCAGCAGTCCCTCGCGAGGGCAAGATACGCAGTATTTT
j_call: TRBJ2-3
v_call: TRBV25-1
clone_size: .
d_call: .

cdr3_aa: CASSFWVQETQYF
cdr3_nt: TGCGCCAGCAGCTTCTGGGTCCAAGAGACCCAGTACTTC
j_call: TRBJ2-5
v_call: TRBV5-1
clone_size: few
d_call: .